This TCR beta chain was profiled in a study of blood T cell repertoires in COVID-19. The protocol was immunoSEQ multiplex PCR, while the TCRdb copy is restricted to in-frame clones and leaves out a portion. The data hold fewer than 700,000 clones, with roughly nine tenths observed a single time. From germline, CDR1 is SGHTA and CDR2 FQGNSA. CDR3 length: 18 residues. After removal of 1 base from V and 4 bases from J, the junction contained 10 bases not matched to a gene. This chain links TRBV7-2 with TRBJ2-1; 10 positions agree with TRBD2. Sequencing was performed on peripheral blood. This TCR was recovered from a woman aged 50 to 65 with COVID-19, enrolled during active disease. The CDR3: CASSLGVKRGGAYNEQFF. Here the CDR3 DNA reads TGTGCCAGCAGCTTAGGAGTAAAGCGGGGGGGCGCTTACAATGAGCAGTTCTTC.